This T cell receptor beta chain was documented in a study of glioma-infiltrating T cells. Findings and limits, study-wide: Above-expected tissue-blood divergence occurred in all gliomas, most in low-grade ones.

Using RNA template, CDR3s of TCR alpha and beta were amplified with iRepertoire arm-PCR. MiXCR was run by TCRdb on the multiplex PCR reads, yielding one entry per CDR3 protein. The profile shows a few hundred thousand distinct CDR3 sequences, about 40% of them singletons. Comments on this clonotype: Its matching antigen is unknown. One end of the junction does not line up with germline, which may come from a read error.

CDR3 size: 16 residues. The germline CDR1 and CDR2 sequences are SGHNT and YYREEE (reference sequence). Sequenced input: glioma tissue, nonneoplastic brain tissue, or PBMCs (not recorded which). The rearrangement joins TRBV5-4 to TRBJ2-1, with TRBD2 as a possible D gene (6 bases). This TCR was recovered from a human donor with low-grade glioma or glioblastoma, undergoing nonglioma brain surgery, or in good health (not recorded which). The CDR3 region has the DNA TGTGCCAGCAGCACCGTAGCGGTATCCTCCTACAATGGGCAGTTCTTC. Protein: CASSTVAVSSYNGQFF.